This entry lists 14 T cell receptor beta chains sequenced from one sample in a study of T-cell memory formation after mild COVID-19. Each CDR3 protein is one row after TCRdb ran MiXCR on the 5' RACE reads. Among about 110,000 distinct CDR3 sequences listed, over 15% were seen once. Sequencing was done on a sample of PBMCs or a T cell subset sorted from them (not recorded which). All receptors come from a man between 18 and 35 years old who had mild COVID-19 (a few samples of this study predate the infection). Cell type and time point are not known.

This chain connects TRBV5-1 to TRBJ1-3; possible D gene TRBD1, 6 bases. The germline gives CDR1 SGHRS, CDR2 YFSETQ. The ends were cut back, 4 bases at V and 4 bases at J, with 12 bases in the middle. The CDR3 runs 14 residues. The CDR3 DNA reads TGCGCCAGCAGCATAGACAGGACCGGAAACACCATATATTTT. Amino acids: CASSIDRTGNTIYF.

This clonotype was observed at least ten times. This chain uses TRBV7-3 with TRBJ2-6; no clear D. This CDR3 is 13 amino acids long. Germline assignment: CDR1 SGHTA and CDR2 FQGTGA. V was trimmed by 3 bases and J by 0 bases, leaving 0 bases between them. This CDR3 is CASSFSGANVLTF. The CDR3 DNA is TGTGCCAGCAGCTTCTCTGGGGCCAACGTCCTGACTTTC.

This clonotype has just a few counts. This rearrangement joins TRBV12-3 or TRBV12-4 to TRBJ2-1, with D maybe TRBD1 (5 bases). Trimming pared 5 bases from V and 2 bases from J, leaving 13 bases between. The length of the CDR3 is 15 residues. CDR3 nucleotide sequence: TGTGCCAGCAGTGCCCTGGGGCCGACCTACAATGAGCAGTTCTTC. This translates into CASSALGPTYNEQFF.

The chain combines TRBV6-6 with TRBJ2-2, with TRBD2 matching 8 bases. The germline CDR1 and CDR2 sequences are MNHNY and SVGAGI (reference sequence). CDR3 length: 16 amino acids. V lost 3 bases, J lost 6 bases, and 9 bases stayed unmatched. Here the CDR3 reads CASSYTGLAIPGELFF. Written as DNA, the CDR3 is TGTGCCAGCAGTTATACTGGACTAGCTATTCCCGGGGAGCTGTTTTTT.

The rearrangement joins TRBV5-1 to TRBJ2-1; possible D gene TRBD2, 7 bases. This CDR3 has 17 residues. CDR1 is SGHRS, CDR2 YFSETQ, per germline. V was clipped by 0 bases and J by 10 bases, with 23 bases between them. This chain's CDR3 is CASSLVAGAGVAREQFF. CDR3 nucleotides: TGCGCCAGCAGCTTGGTGGCGGGGGCGGGGGTCGCTCGAGAGCAGTTCTTC.

In this sample, this clonotype turned up many times. The rearrangement joins TRBV4-1 to TRBJ2-1; 12 nucleotides align to TRBD2. The V gene's germline CDR1 is MGHRA and CDR2 YSYEKL. Trimming at V came to 3 bases and at J to 4 bases, leaving 10 bases not matched to a gene. CDR3 length: 18 residues. CDR3 region: CASSQPWTSGDRYNEQFF. The CDR3 DNA reads TGCGCCAGCAGCCAGCCCTGGACTAGCGGGGACCGATACAATGAGCAGTTCTTC.

This clonotype showed up just a few times. CDR3 sequence: CASSQDRRESFSDTQYF. The CDR3 DNA reads TGTGCCAGCAGCCAAGATCGCAGGGAAAGCTTCTCAGATACGCAGTATTTT. The chain is built from TRBV3-1 and TRBJ2-3; TRBD1 is a possible D gene (5 bases). V was clipped by 0 bases and J by 4 bases, with 17 bases between them. This CDR3 is built from 17 residues. Germline V gene lookup returns CDR1 LGHDT and CDR2 YNNKEL (reference sequence).

The chain employs TRBV5-1 and TRBJ2-3, with D perhaps matching TRBD2 (6 bases). The CDR3 has 14 residues. V lost 6 bases, J lost 1 base, and 12 bases lay in between. The germline V gene has CDR1 SGHRS and CDR2 YFSETQ. In DNA, the CDR3 is TGCGCCAGCACCCCTAGCGCCGGCACAGATACGCAGTATTTT. It yields the protein CASTPSAGTDTQYF.

The V call is TRBV20-1, the J call TRBJ1-1, with D unresolved. The length of the CDR3 is 12 residues. Germline CDR1 and CDR2: DFQATT and SNEGSKA (reference sequence). Trimming left V 6 bases short and J 2 bases short, with 10 bases between. The CDR3 DNA is TGCAGTGCCCTCAGCGATAACACTGAAGCTTTCTTT. It encodes CSALSDNTEAFF.

V gene TRBV4-1 combines with J gene TRBJ2-3; the D gene is possibly TRBD1 (6 bases). There are 15 residues in the CDR3. CDR1 and CDR2 from the germline V gene are MGHRA and YSYEKL. Trimming cost V 1 base and J 1 base, with 9 bases left between them. The DNA for the CDR3 is TGCGCCAGCAGCCAAGGGGGACACGGCACAGATACGCAGTATTTT. This codes for CASSQGGHGTDTQYF.

This clonotype was recorded at least ten times. This rearrangement joins TRBV20-1 to TRBJ2-3; D call uncertain. Germline V gene sequence: CDR1 DFQATT, CDR2 SNEGSKA (reference sequence). V lost 3 bases and J lost 2, with 9 bases in between. The CDR3 is 13 amino acids. The chain's CDR3 is CSASAVLTDTQYF. The CDR3 DNA follows: TGCAGTGCTAGCGCCGTCCTCACAGATACGCAGTATTTT.

This clonotype was detected many times. V is TRBV7-2 and J is TRBJ2-3; no definite D call. The CDR3 length is 14 residues. Germline values: CDR1 SGHTA, CDR2 FQGNSA. The V gene lost 0 bases and the J gene lost 2 bases, with 6 bases spanning the gap. For the CDR3, the DNA is TGTGCCAGCAGCTTAGCGGGTTTCACAGATACGCAGTATTTT. Amino acids: CASSLAGFTDTQYF.

The chain employs TRBV7-2 and TRBJ1-5; D gene ambiguous. The V gene's germline CDR1 is SGHTA and CDR2 FQGNSA. Between the trimmed V and J ends, which lost 2 bases and 2 bases, there was a span of 10 bases. The CDR3 consists of 15 residues. CDR3 DNA: TGTGCCAGCAGCTTAACGGGATACGGCAATCAGCCCCAGCATTTT. Residues: CASSLTGYGNQPQHF.

This clonotype was detected only a few times. The chain employs TRBV20-1 and TRBJ1-4, with TRBD1 matching 8 bases. Looked up from germline, CDR1 is DFQATT and CDR2 is SNEGSKA (reference sequence). J lost 7 bases, V lost 5 bases, and 6 bases had no gene match. The CDR3 is 13 amino acids. CDR3 in amino acids: CSAPSRGPEKLFF. CDR3 DNA sequence: TGCAGTGCTCCGTCCAGGGGGCCTGAAAAACTGTTTTTT.